The entry below gives a single TCR beta chain sequence along with its context. Its cognate antigen is unknown. The source of the sample is a study of Ad26.COV2.S vaccination and SARS-CoV-2 variants. Broader study findings: People who got the vaccine or the placebo had similar non-spike TCR breadth.

Germline CDR1 reads LNHDA; CDR2 reads SQIVND (reference sequence). Trimming cost V 6 bases and J 3 bases, with 15 bases left between them. This CDR3 is built from 14 residues. The treatment: about 20 received Ad26.COV2.S at low or high dose, single or two shots; about 5 received placebo; per-sample allocation not given. Following the first vaccine or placebo injection, samples were taken on day 63. The assay was immunoSEQ multiplex PCR, and TCRdb's table has in-frame clones only and misses some. The profile covers about 350,000 clones, with 70% to 90% appearing a single time and around a tenth taken by the ten largest.

The sample in question was peripheral blood, obtained in a trial of Ad26.COV2.S vaccine versus placebo. This sequence was found in a person between 18 and 59 years old who received the Ad26.COV2.S COVID-19 vaccine or a placebo. The chain couples TRBV19 to TRBJ2-7; TRBD1 is a possible D gene (6 bases). CDR3 sequence (DNA): TGTGCCAGTAGCACCGGGACAAACTTCTACGAGCAGTACTTC. This gives the protein CASSTGTNFYEQYF.